These 19 T cell receptor beta chains originate from one sample sequenced in a study of blood T cells in healthy people across ages. Then a second PCR, running roughly 7 to 11 cycles, was carried out with a sample-barcoded 5' primer and a J-beta primer mix. TCRdb re-called the 5' RACE reads through MiXCR, storing one row per CDR3 protein. Here the sample spans over a million distinct CDR3 sequences, approximately 40% being singletons. The sample comprised blood. Receptors originate from a woman younger than 35 in good health.

The sample holds a few counts of this clonotype. The rearrangement uses TRBV6-5 and TRBJ1-2; no reliable D call. With 0 bases removed from V and 4 bases from J, the gap between germline ends came to 9 bases. The CDR3 runs 14 residues. Germline CDR1 is MNHEY and CDR2 is SVGAGI. Here the CDR3 reads CASSYSSGIYGYTF. The CDR3, as DNA: TGTGCCAGCAGTTACTCGTCGGGCATCTATGGCTACACCTTC.

This sequence joins TRBV7-8 and TRBJ2-5; TRBD2 matches at 8 bases. V gave up 4 bases and J gave up 4 bases; unmatched junction bases: 20. The CDR3 runs to 19 residues. Germline V gene sequence: CDR1 SGHVS, CDR2 FQNEAQ. The chain's CDR3 is CASSSRPGLELEGGETQYF. CDR3 DNA sequence: TGTGCCAGCAGCTCGCGGCCGGGACTAGAACTGGAGGGGGGAGAGACCCAGTACTTC.

The chain carries TRBV28 and TRBJ1-1; D gene unclear. V lost 5 bases, J lost 0 bases, and 7 bases lay in between. The CDR3 spans 13 residues. Germline CDR1 MDHEN, CDR2 SYDVKM. The DNA for the CDR3 is TGTGCCAGCAGTGCCTCAGTGAACACTGAAGCTTTCTTT. Residues: CASSASVNTEAFF. Based on the CDR3 plus reference TRBV28 and TRBJ1-1, the full variable domain is DVKVTQSSRYLVKRTGEKVFLECVQDMDHENMFWYRQDPGLGLRLIYFSYDVKMKEKGDIPEGYSVSREKKERFSLILESASTNQTSMYLCASSASVNTEAFFGQGTRLTVV.

This chain connects TRBV6-5 to TRBJ2-1, with D possibly TRBD2 on 6 matching bases. The CDR3 has 16 residues. V was shortened by 6 bases and J by 3 bases, with 18 bases between the two germline ends. Germline V gene lookup returns CDR1 MNHEY and CDR2 SVGAGI. The DNA for the CDR3 is TGTGCCAGCAGATACGAAGCGGGCGACTACTACAATGAGCAGTTCTTC. It yields the protein CASRYEAGDYYNEQFF.

This clonotype was counted a few times. The chain joins TRBV12-3 or TRBV12-4 to TRBJ1-6; D gene ambiguous. The CDR3 has 19 residues. V gave up 4 bases and J gave up 0 bases, with 19 bases separating them. The CDR3 DNA reads as TGTGCCAGCAGTTCAATTCATGGCATCATATTCTCCTATAATTCACCCCTCCACTTT. Translating it yields CASSSIHGIIFSYNSPLHF.

The chain carries TRBV20-1 and TRBJ2-7; D call uncertain. The V end lost 6 bases, the J end lost 3 bases, and 18 bases lay between the germline ends. This CDR3 is built from 14 residues. The germline V gene has CDR1 DFQATT and CDR2 SNEGSKA (reference sequence). CDR3 sequence (DNA): TGCAGTGCGATCCCCGCAACAGAAATCTACGAGCAGTACTTC. It codes for CSAIPATEIYEQYF.

This clonotype has a single count. The CDR3 DNA is TGTGCCAGCAACCCCCGAGCAATAGTCACCTACAATGAGCAGTACTTC. Protein product: CASNPRAIVTYNEQYF. The genes are TRBV27 and TRBJ2-1; D ambiguous. Matching the DNA end better, TRBJ2-7 makes the J call doubtful. The germline CDR1 and CDR2 sequences are MNHEY and SMNVEV (reference sequence). This CDR3 is 16 amino acids long.

V gene TRBV7-9 combines with J gene TRBJ1-6; D remains unclear. The germline V and J ends were trimmed by 2 bases and 4 bases, with 12 bases remaining between them. This CDR3 region has 16 residues. CDR1 is SEHNR and CDR2 is FQNEAQ in the germline V gene (reference sequence). The CDR3 nucleotides are TGTGCCAGCAGCTTAAGTGGCAGCCAGTATAATTCACCCCTCCACTTT. It codes for CASSLSGSQYNSPLHF.

This clonotype was seen only a few times. The rearrangement joins TRBV5-1 to TRBJ1-1; TRBD1 might be the D (5 bases). Germline CDR1 is SGHRS and CDR2 is YFSETQ. The V and J ends lost 4 bases and 4 bases respectively, with 20 bases between them. This CDR3 spans 16 amino acids. The CDR3 reads CASSPAGPPAGTEAFF. The CDR3 DNA follows: TGCGCCAGCAGCCCGGCGGGACCCCCAGCGGGCACTGAAGCTTTCTTT.

This clonotype has a handful of counts. V is TRBV5-1 and J is TRBJ2-3; 8 positions agree with TRBD2. Germline CDR1 is SGHRS and CDR2 is YFSETQ. Trimming removed 1 base from V and 1 base from J; junction bases left unmatched: 5. CDR3 length: 16 residues. CDR3 bases: TGCGCCAGCAGCTTGCCAATGACTAGCGGCACAGATACGCAGTATTTT. It encodes CASSLPMTSGTDTQYF.

This chain links TRBV5-1 with TRBJ2-7, with D perhaps matching TRBD1 (6 bases). Per germline, CDR1 SGHRS and CDR2 YFSETQ. CDR3 length: 16 amino acids. V lost 0 bases to trimming and J lost 7 bases, with 20 bases between them. The CDR3 sequence: CASSLGGQSAHNEQYF. In DNA form, the CDR3 reads TGCGCCAGCAGCTTGGGGGGACAAAGTGCCCACAATGAGCAGTACTTC. Variable domain in full (rest from reference TRBV5-1 and TRBJ2-7): KAGVTQTPRYLIKTRGQQVTLSCSPISGHRSVSWYQQTPGQGLQFLFEYFSETQRNKGNFPGRFSGRQFSNSRSEMNVSTLELGDSALYLCASSLGGQSAHNEQYFGPGTRLTVT.

V gene TRBV5-1 combines with J gene TRBJ2-1; 9 nucleotides agree with TRBD2. The CDR3 totals 14 residues. Germline V gene sequence: CDR1 SGHRS, CDR2 YFSETQ. Losses at the gene ends were 0 bases for V and 7 bases for J; bases not matched to a gene: 2. The CDR3 reads CASSLVAGGNEQFF. The DNA for the CDR3 is TGCGCCAGCAGCTTGGTGGCGGGAGGGAATGAGCAGTTCTTC. Filled out from reference TRBV5-1 and TRBJ2-1, the complete variable domain reads KAGVTQTPRYLIKTRGQQVTLSCSPISGHRSVSWYQQTPGQGLQFLFEYFSETQRNKGNFPGRFSGRQFSNSRSEMNVSTLELGDSALYLCASSLVAGGNEQFFGPGTRLTVL.

This chain uses TRBV20-1 with TRBJ1-5; D is undetermined. Trimming took off 3 bases at V and 5 bases at J, with 11 bases between the two ends. The CDR3 is 13 amino acids. Germline V gene sequence: CDR1 DFQATT, CDR2 SNEGSKA (reference sequence). CDR3 coding DNA: TGCAGTGCTAGTGGCGGCGTCGATCAGCCCCAGCATTTT. This sequence encodes CSASGGVDQPQHF.

This clonotype appeared a few times. The chain combines TRBV6-1 with TRBJ2-7; D might be TRBD1 or TRBD2, each matching 5 bases. Germline lookup yields CDR1 MNHNS and CDR2 SASEGT. Trimming cost V 7 bases and J 0 bases, with 16 bases left between them. The CDR3 covers 15 residues. The CDR3 here is CASMHRDRRSYEQYF. The CDR3, as DNA: TGTGCCAGCATGCACCGGGACCGTCGCTCCTACGAGCAGTACTTC.

The chain joins TRBV20-1 to TRBJ2-1, with 13 bases aligning to TRBD2. The V gene end was trimmed by 6 bases and the J gene end by 8 bases; junction bases not matched to a gene: 7. Germline V CDR1 and CDR2: DFQATT, SNEGSKA (reference sequence). CDR3 size: 14 residues. CDR3 residues: CSAETSGRAYEQFF. DNA for the CDR3: TGCAGTGCAGAAACTAGCGGGAGGGCCTATGAGCAGTTCTTC.

This chain connects TRBV27 to TRBJ2-4; a weak D match, TRBD1 (5 bases). Near its end, the DNA agrees better with TRBJ2-7, so the J call may be wrong. The germline gives CDR1 MNHEY, CDR2 SMNVEV (reference sequence). CDR3 length: 13 amino acids. The CDR3 coding sequence is TGTGCCAGCTCGGCAGGGTTCAACTACGAGCAGTACTTC. This translates into CASSAGFNYEQYF.

The V gene is TRBV6-6, the J gene TRBJ1-5, with TRBD1 as a possible D gene (5 bases). Germline assignment: CDR1 MNHNY and CDR2 SVGAGI (reference sequence). V shed 7 bases and J shed 6 bases, with 13 bases lying between them. CDR3 length: 13 amino acids. The CDR3 sequence: CASNEGLGQPQHF. In DNA form, the CDR3 reads TGTGCCAGCAATGAGGGGCTCGGTCAGCCCCAGCATTTT.

The chain recombines TRBV10-3 with TRBJ2-3, with 7 bases lining up with TRBD2. V lost 4 bases and J lost 0; bases outside the gene matches: 7. CDR1 and CDR2 from the germline V gene are ENHRY and SYGVKD. CDR3 length equals 16 residues. Here the CDR3 reads CAISGGAGRSTDTQYF. In DNA form, the CDR3 reads TGTGCCATCAGTGGGGGAGCGGGGAGAAGCACAGATACGCAGTATTTT.

The chain carries TRBV6-5 and TRBJ2-7; 12 nucleotides match TRBD2. CDR1 is MNHEY, CDR2 SVGAGI, per germline. V shed 0 bases and J 3 bases; nucleotides not matched to a gene: 0. The CDR3 contains 15 residues. The CDR3 region has the DNA TGTGCCAGCAGTTACTCGACTAGCGGGGGCTACGAGCAGTACTTC. Protein sequence: CASSYSTSGGYEQYF.